This T cell receptor (beta chain) was identified in a study of blood T cells in healthy people across ages. Study-level background: Per two T cells, about one barcoded beta molecule was captured through template switching.

The second PCR ran roughly 7 to 12 cycles with a sample-barcoded 5' primer and J-beta primers. TCRdb re-called the 5' RACE reads through MiXCR, storing one row per CDR3 protein. The top ten clones hold 23% of a sample with 1.5 million to 2 million distinct CDR3 sequences, about 39% of them seen once. Germline-derived CDR1 and CDR2 are DFQATT and SNEGSKA (reference sequence). V gave up 6 bases and J gave up 1 base; unmatched junction bases: 6. The CDR3 extends over 14 amino acids. Sequencing used blood. The chain employs TRBV20-1 and TRBJ2-3, with 8 bases fitting TRBD1. The sequence was collected from a human donor in good health. Here the CDR3 reads CSAGQGGGTDTQYF. CDR3 sequence (DNA): TGCAGTGCCGGACAGGGAGGTGGCACAGATACGCAGTATTTT.